The rows below give T cell receptor beta chains drawn from one sample of a study of tumor-infiltrating lymphocytes in primary liver carcinoma. TCRdb processed the multiplex PCR reads anew with MiXCR; each CDR3 protein has one entry. This table holds some 320,000 distinct CDR3 sequences, 65% found once. Sequenced: peripheral blood. These receptors all stem from a man in his forties or fifties with primary liver carcinoma and hepatitis B virus infection. CDR3s include the opening cysteine and the closing phenylalanine or tryptophan. D genes are given only for firm matches. Expanded clones get a size class; other rows say once, few or many, or leave the size out.

D gene	V gene	J gene	clone size	CDR3 protein	CDR3 DNA
TRBD2	TRBV5-1	TRBJ2-1	many	CASSLSSGNLNEQFF	TGCGCCAGCAGCTTGTCTAGCGGGAACCTCAATGAGCAGTTCTTC
TRBD1	TRBV28	TRBJ1-2	few	CASSLPADRDGYTF	TGTGCCAGCAGTTTGCCGGCCGACAGGGACGGCTACACCTTC
TRBD2	TRBV29-1	TRBJ2-7	NA	CSVRRGSGRVLEQYF	TGCAGCGTCCGCAGGGGGAGCGGGAGGGTCCTTGAGCAGTATTTC
NA	TRBV11-1	TRBJ2-7	NA	CACSTGRGVYEQYF	TGTGCCTGCAGCACCGGGAGAGGGGTATACGAGCAGTACTTC
NA	TRBV11-3	TRBJ1-5	NA	CASSPLISPAF	TGTGCCAGCAGCCCTTTAATCAGCCCAGCATTT
NA	TRBV5-4	TRBJ2-5	once	CGSSLGRGRDQYF	TGTGGCAGCAGCTTGGGGCGTGGAAGAGACCAGTACTTC
TRBD2	TRBV11-1	TRBJ2-3	NA	CASSLAGLPGRYANTDTHYF	TGTGCCAGCAGCTTAGCGGGACTACCGGGAAGATACGCTAACACAGATACGCACTATTTT
NA	TRBV29-1	TRBJ2-7	NA	CSVEECRRGLTYGQYF	TGCAGCGTTGAAGAATGTCGGAGGGGATTAACCTACGGGCAGTACTTC
NA	TRBV12-3/TRBV12-4	TRBJ2-1	few	CASTPYNPGDEQFF	TGTGCCAGCACCCCTTACAACCCGGGCGATGAGCAGTTCTTC
NA	TRBV6-1	TRBJ2-7	NA	CASSDMAGPLEQYF	TGTGCCAGCAGTGATATGGCAGGGCCCCTCGAGCAGTACTTC
TRBD1	TRBV28	TRBJ1-2	NA	CASSLPSGTGGGYGYTF	TGTGCCAGCAGTTTACCTTCCGGGACAGGGGGCGGCTATGGCTACACCTTC
NA	TRBV7-3	TRBJ2-1	NA	CASSSNKYNEQFF	TGTGCTAGCAGCTCAAACAAGTACAATGAGCAGTTCTTC
TRBD2	TRBV11-1	TRBJ2-4	NA	CANSFPGTSGTKNIRYF	TGTGCCAACAGTTTTCCCGGGACTAGCGGGACCAAAAACATTCGGTACTTC
TRBD1	TRBV6-1	TRBJ2-2	many	CASRTGALPTGELFF	TGTGCCAGCAGGACAGGGGCTCTCCCCACCGGGGAGCTGTTTTTT
TRBD1	TRBV28	TRBJ1-1	NA	CASSPMDRRNEAFF	TGTGCCAGCAGTCCGATGGACAGGCGAAATGAAGCTTTCTTT
NA	TRBV10-3	TRBJ2-1	NA	CAISEGLGYNERFF	TGTGCCATCAGTGAGGGGTTGGGGTATAATGAGCGGTTCTTC
NA	TRBV5-1	TRBJ1-1	NA	CASSQEQNTEAFF	TGCGCCAGCAGCCAGGAACAAAACACTGAAGCTTTCTTT
TRBD2	TRBV5-1	TRBJ2-5	NA	CASSPTSGSEKTQYF	TGCGCCAGCAGTCCTACTAGCGGGAGCGAGAAGACCCAGTACTTC
NA	TRBV29-1	TRBJ2-7	many	CSVGHSYEQYF	TGCAGCGTTGGACACTCCTACGAGCAGTACTTC
NA	TRBV5-1	TRBJ2-7	NA	CASSPWEGALSYEQYF	TGCGCCAGCAGCCCGTGGGAGGGGGCCCTCTCCTACGAGCAGTACTTC
TRBD2	TRBV7-8	TRBJ2-3	NA	CVSSFRLAGGRGTDTQYF	TGTGTCAGCAGCTTCCGACTAGCGGGAGGGCGGGGCACAGATACGCAGTATTTT
NA	TRBV5-5	TRBJ2-5	NA	CASSTHGALETQYF	TGTGCCAGCAGTACACACGGGGCGCTAGAGACCCAGTACTTC
NA	TRBV29-1	TRBJ2-2	NA	CSVDSETNTGELFF	TGCAGCGTCGATAGTGAGACGAACACCGGGGAGCTGTTTTTT
NA	TRBV5-4	TRBJ2-1	few	CATRDVPYNEQFF	TGTGCCACCCGGGACGTTCCCTACAATGAGCAGTTCTTC
TRBD2	TRBV11-2	TRBJ2-1	many	CASSSLAGGLRQFF	TGTGCCAGCAGCTCACTAGCGGGAGGGCTCAGGCAGTTCTTC
NA	TRBV29-1	TRBJ2-1	NA	CSVTGFTGFSPYSEEFF	TGCAGCGTGACAGGCTTTACGGGATTCAGCCCCTACAGTGAGGAGTTCTTC
NA	TRBV6-2/TRBV6-3	TRBJ1-5	NA	CASTLVKGGQPQHF	TGTGCCAGCACCCTGGTGAAAGGGGGTCAGCCCCAACATTTT
NA	TRBV12-3/TRBV12-4	TRBJ2-2	many	CASSEAPGGDTGELFF	TGTGCCAGCAGTGAAGCCCCGGGTGGTGACACCGGGGAGCTGTTTTTT
NA	TRBV5-5	TRBJ2-1	NA	CASSLEGWQDSVFDEQFF	TGTGCCAGCAGCTTGGAGGGCTGGCAGGACTCTGTTTTCGATGAGCAGTTCTTC
NA	TRBV7-9	TRBJ2-1	once	CASSPDGPIYNELFF	TGTGCCAGCAGCCCAGACGGACCCATCTACAATGAGCTGTTCTTC
NA	TRBV6-6	TRBJ2-2	once	CASSYIPPEGPAAGELFF	TGTGCCAGCAGTTACATTCCCCCGGAGGGACCGGCGGCCGGGGAGCTGTTTTTC
TRBD1	TRBV24-1	TRBJ2-7	NA	CATSEGQGLPYEQYF	TGTGCCACCAGTGAGGGACAGGGGCTCCCCTACGAGCAGTACTTC
NA	TRBV7-9	TRBJ1-1	NA	CASSATAMNTEAFF	TGTGCCAGCAGCGCGACGGCTATGAACACTGAAGCTTTCTTT
TRBD2	TRBV5-1	TRBJ2-1	once	CASSTRTSGSGEQFF	TGCGCCAGCAGCACCCGGACTAGCGGGAGTGGTGAGCAGTTCTTC
NA	TRBV5-1	TRBJ2-6	few	CASNPLAGGGANVLTF	TGCGCCAGTAACCCCCTTGCAGGGGGGGGGGCCAACGTCCTGACTTTC
NA	TRBV29-1	TRBJ1-3	NA	CSEKFCGNTIYF	TGCAGCGAAAAGTTTTGTGGAAACACCATATATTTT
NA	TRBV4-2	TRBJ2-1	many	CASNAGDSYNEQFF	TGTGCCAGCAATGCCGGTGATTCCTACAATGAGCAGTTCTTC
NA	TRBV6-2/TRBV6-3	TRBJ1-1	many	CASSSVILNTEAFF	TGTGCCAGCAGTTCCGTAATCCTTAACACTGAAGCTTTCTTT
NA	TRBV25-1	TRBJ2-7	NA	CASSGVSGQYF	TGTGCCAGCAGTGGGGTCTCTGGGCAGTACTTC
TRBD1	TRBV6-6	TRBJ2-7	many	CASSRGQGVYEQYF	TGTGCCAGCAGTAGAGGACAGGGAGTCTACGAGCAGTACTTC
NA	TRBV6-1	TRBJ2-5	NA	CASSDTLETQYF	TGTGCCAGCAGTGATACACTTGAGACCCAGTACTTC
NA	TRBV30	TRBJ1-1	NA	CAWARLTGAFF	TGTGCCTGGGCCCGCCTGACTGGAGCTTTCTTT
TRBD2	TRBV28	TRBJ2-4	NA	CASSGGYRNIQYF	TGTGCCAGCAGCGGGGGGTATAGAAACATTCAGTACTTC
NA	TRBV29-1	TRBJ2-1	many	CSVAGDTEQFF	TGCAGCGTTGCAGGGGACACTGAGCAGTTCTTC
NA	TRBV6-6	TRBJ1-4	NA	CASTDGGERRTNEKLLF	TGTGCCAGCACCGATGGGGGGGAGCGAAGAACTAATGAAAAGCTGCTTTTT
TRBD1	TRBV6-6	TRBJ1-1	NA	CANSYSTGGMGEAFF	TGTGCCAACAGTTATTCAACAGGGGGTATGGGTGAAGCTTTCTTT
NA	TRBV15	TRBJ1-4	NA	CATSRGAGAPHEKLFF	TGTGCCACCAGCAGAGGCGCGGGGGCCCCTCACGAAAAACTGTTTTTT
NA	TRBV10-3	TRBJ2-1	many	CAISLGYGNNEQFF	TGTGCCATCAGCCTGGGCTACGGGAACAATGAGCAGTTCTTC